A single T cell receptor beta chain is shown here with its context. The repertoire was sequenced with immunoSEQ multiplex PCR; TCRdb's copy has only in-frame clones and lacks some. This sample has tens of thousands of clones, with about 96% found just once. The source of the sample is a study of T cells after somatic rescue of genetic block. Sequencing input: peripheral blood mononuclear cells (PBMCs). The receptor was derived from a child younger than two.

The CDR3 reads CASTMGVSGNTIYF. The CDR3 coding sequence is TGTGCCAGCACCATGGGGGTCTCTGGAAACACCATATATTTT. The chain employs TRBV2 and TRBJ1-3; D is perhaps TRBD1 (5 bases). The V end was cut by 7 bases, the J end by 0 bases, with 10 bases between. Germline V lookup: CDR1 SNHLY, CDR2 FYNNEI. The CDR3 consists of 14 residues.